Each of the 25 T cell receptor beta chains below was sequenced from the same sample in a study of T cells in Graves' hyperthyroidism and ophthalmopathy. Amplified TCR beta CDR3 regions derived from RNA transcripts. The HTBI primer set drove a first-round RT-PCR of the TCR CDR3. TCRdb re-derived calls from the multiplex PCR reads in MiXCR, one entry per CDR3 protein. The sample has hundreds of thousands of distinct CDR3 sequences, roughly 14% seen once. The material sequenced was blood. These receptor sequences come from a woman younger than 30 with Graves' hyperthyroidism.

This clonotype showed up many times. V usage is TRBV12-3 or TRBV12-4 and J usage is TRBJ1-6, with D possibly being TRBD1 (6 bases). Trimming cost V 5 bases and J 7 bases, with 12 bases left between them. This CDR3 is 14 amino acids long. CDR3 bases: TGTGCCAGCAGTCGTACAGGGCGAAATTCACCCCTCCACTTT. It is translated as CASSRTGRNSPLHF.

This clonotype was found a few times. This chain uses TRBV6-2 or TRBV6-3 with TRBJ2-7; 9 nucleotides match TRBD1. The CDR3 totals 15 residues. The V gene end was trimmed by 5 bases and the J gene end by 5 bases; junction bases not matched to a gene: 10. CDR1 and CDR2 from the germline V gene are MNHEY and SVGEGT. CDR3 sequence reads: CASSARTGVGHEQYF. CDR3 nucleotides: TGTGCCAGCAGTGCCAGGACAGGGGTTGGTCACGAGCAGTACTTC.

This clonotype was detected ten times or more. The chain combines TRBV28 with TRBJ1-6, with TRBD1 matching 9 bases. The CDR3 spans 14 residues. Trimming cost V 4 bases and J 5 bases; bases outside gene matches: 0. Germline V gene lookup returns CDR1 MDHEN and CDR2 SYDVKM. CDR3 sequence: CASSWTGDNSPLHF. Here the CDR3 DNA reads TGTGCCAGCAGTTGGACAGGGGATAATTCACCCCTCCACTTT.

This clonotype came up a few times. The gene calls are TRBV12-5 and TRBJ1-3, with D hard to call. The germline gives CDR1 LGHNT, CDR2 FRNRAP. CDR3 length equals 16 residues. V shed 1 base and J shed 0 bases, with 10 bases lying between them. Written as DNA, the CDR3 is TGTGCTAGTGGTTTGGGACCTAGCCTCTCTGGAAACACCATATATTTT. Its protein product is CASGLGPSLSGNTIYF.

This clonotype was counted a few times. A read error likely explains this, since a far larger clone differs by one base. V and J are TRBV7-2 and TRBJ1-2; D is ambiguous. The CDR3 is 12 amino acids. Germline V CDR1 and CDR2: SGHTA, FQGNSA. In nucleotides, the CDR3 is TGTGCCAGCAGCTTATCAGGATATGGCCACACCTTC. This sequence encodes CASSLSGYGHTF.

This clonotype was found many times. The chain recombines TRBV7-3 with TRBJ2-3, with 8 bases matching TRBD2. The V gene's germline CDR1 is SGHTA and CDR2 FQGTGA. Trimming cost V 4 bases and J 5 bases; bases outside gene matches: 11. CDR3 length: 16 residues. CDR3 protein: CASSSLARGALDTQYF. The CDR3, as DNA: TGTGCCAGCAGCTCGCTGGCGCGGGGGGCCCTAGATACGCAGTATTTT.

This chain joins TRBV24-1 and TRBJ2-3; 7 nucleotides line up with TRBD1. This CDR3 spans 15 amino acids. J lost 3 bases, V lost 2 bases, and 4 bases had no gene match. Germline-derived CDR1 and CDR2 are KGHDR and SFDVKD. This CDR3 reads CATSDSLTGTDTQYF. CDR3 bases: TGTGCCACCAGTGATTCCCTGACAGGGACAGATACGCAGTATTTT.

This clonotype was recorded at least ten times. The CDR3 region is CASSLGTPTDTQYF. The CDR3 region has the DNA TGTGCCAGCAGTTTAGGGACTCCCACAGATACGCAGTATTTT. This chain joins TRBV28 and TRBJ2-3, with a weak D call TRBD2 (6 bases). Trimming removed 2 bases at V and 2 bases at J, with 8 bases between. The CDR3 length is 14 residues. CDR1 MDHEN and CDR2 SYDVKM come from the germline V gene.

This clonotype was counted a few times. This chain joins TRBV5-4 and TRBJ1-2; a weak D match, TRBD1 (5 bases). The V gene lost 0 bases and the J gene lost 8 bases, with 11 bases spanning the gap. CDR3 length: 13 amino acids. From germline, CDR1 is SGHNT and CDR2 YYREEE (reference sequence). The CDR3 DNA sequence: TGTGCCAGCAGCTTGGTAACAGGAGGGGGCTACACCTTC. Translated, it gives CASSLVTGGGYTF.

This clonotype was counted many times. This chain links TRBV2 with TRBJ2-7, with 7 positions matching TRBD1. This CDR3 has 17 amino acids. V gave up 6 bases and J gave up 6 bases; unmatched junction bases: 20. CDR1 and CDR2 from the germline V gene are SNHLY and FYNNEI. This CDR3 reads CASSDATGVRLTGEQYF. The CDR3, as DNA: TGTGCCAGCAGCGACGCAACAGGGGTTCGTCTTACGGGCGAGCAGTACTTC.

This clonotype was seen only a few times. This chain connects TRBV11-2 to TRBJ2-1; D perhaps matches TRBD2 (7 bases). CDR1 and CDR2 from the germline V gene are SGHAT and FQNNGV. V lost 1 base, J lost 6 bases, and 19 bases lay in between. The CDR3 runs to 17 residues. CDR3: CASSLALSAGAFNEQFF. In DNA, the CDR3 is TGTGCCAGCAGCTTAGCCCTCTCGGCGGGGGCATTCAATGAGCAGTTCTTC.

This clonotype was picked up one time. The chain combines TRBV5-4 with TRBJ1-4; D is ambiguous. This CDR3 is built from 16 residues. Trimming left V 0 bases short and J 3 bases short, with 12 bases between. CDR1 is SGHNT and CDR2 is YYREEE in the germline V gene (reference sequence). The CDR3 sequence is CASSLVPTGANEKLFF. The CDR3 DNA reads as TGTGCCAGCAGCTTGGTCCCGACGGGTGCTAATGAAAAACTGTTTTTT.

This clonotype was picked up many times. The V and J genes are TRBV12-3 or TRBV12-4 and TRBJ1-1, with a weak D call TRBD1 (5 bases). CDR3 size: 14 residues. With 5 bases removed from V and 2 bases from J, the gap between germline ends came to 12 bases. DNA for the CDR3: TGTGCCAGCAGTAAGGAGGGGCTCAACACTGAAGCTTTCTTT. Its protein product is CASSKEGLNTEAFF.

This clonotype showed up many times. This chain uses TRBV20-1 with TRBJ2-5; no clear D gene. CDR1 and CDR2 from the germline V gene are DFQATT and SNEGSKA (reference sequence). V lost 4 bases and J lost 5, with 14 bases in between. The CDR3 length is 13 residues. CDR3 amino acids: CSANFPGLETQYF. The DNA of the CDR3 is TGCAGTGCTAACTTCCCGGGCTTGGAGACCCAGTACTTC.

This clonotype was recorded at least ten times. The gene calls are TRBV12-3 or TRBV12-4 and TRBJ1-1; D is ambiguous. Deletions cut 4 bases from V and 7 bases from J, with 13 bases between. The CDR3 is made up of 13 amino acids. The CDR3 DNA reads as TGTGCCAGCAGTTCAGGATCGAAGAGTGAAGCTTTCTTT. Amino acid sequence: CASSSGSKSEAFF.

This clonotype has ten or more counts. The rearrangement joins TRBV6-5 to TRBJ1-2; the D gene is possibly TRBD1 (5 bases). Germline V gives CDR1 MNHEY, CDR2 SVGAGI. V shed 0 bases and J shed 6 bases, with 14 bases lying between them. The CDR3 has 15 residues. CDR3 sequence: CASSYSMSGSDGYTF. DNA of the CDR3: TGTGCCAGCAGTTACTCGATGTCAGGGTCTGATGGCTACACCTTC.

This clonotype was recorded a few times. The rearrangement uses TRBV14 and TRBJ2-7, with D uncertain. V lost 3 bases and J lost 0, with 18 bases in between. The CDR3 is made up of 17 amino acids. Germline CDR1 SGHDN, CDR2 FVKESK. In nucleotides, the CDR3 is TGTGCCAGCAGCCAGACGATTAAGTTGGTCGGCTCCTACGAGCAGTACTTC. It codes for CASSQTIKLVGSYEQYF.

This clonotype was counted only a few times. This chain links TRBV4-2 with TRBJ2-7; 10 positions match TRBD1. CDR1 is LGHNA and CDR2 is YNFKEQ in the germline V gene. This CDR3 spans 17 amino acids. V shed 4 bases and J 5 bases; nucleotides not matched to a gene: 14. The DNA of the CDR3 is TGTGCCAGCAGCCCTTCCTCGCCGGGACAGGGGATGGACGAGCAGTACTTC. It is translated as CASSPSSPGQGMDEQYF.

This clonotype was seen many times. The V call is TRBV28, the J call TRBJ2-3; 12 nucleotides line up with TRBD2. CDR3 length equals 17 residues. The V gene's germline CDR1 is MDHEN and CDR2 SYDVKM. V was pared by 4 bases and J by 5 bases, with 10 bases of the junction left unmatched. The CDR3 is CASSYSRLAGEVDTQYF. The CDR3 DNA sequence: TGTGCCAGCAGTTACTCCAGACTAGCGGGAGAGGTAGATACGCAGTATTTT.

This clonotype was observed many times. The chain joins TRBV10-3 to TRBJ1-5, with 8 positions matching TRBD1. Losses at the gene ends were 5 bases for V and 4 bases for J; bases not matched to a gene: 4. This CDR3 comprises 14 residues. Germline V CDR1 and CDR2: ENHRY, SYGVKD. The CDR3 spells CAISTGQVNQPQHF. The CDR3 DNA reads as TGTGCCATCAGTACGGGACAGGTGAATCAGCCCCAGCATTTT.

The V gene is TRBV10-3, the J gene TRBJ2-1; D is unresolved. The CDR3 runs to 14 residues. Trimming removed 3 bases from V and 9 bases from J, with 15 bases in between. The germline gives CDR1 ENHRY, CDR2 SYGVKD. CDR3 in amino acids: CAISDLPAMSEQFF. The CDR3 DNA sequence: TGTGCCATCAGTGATTTGCCAGCGATGAGTGAGCAGTTCTTC.

This clonotype was seen at least ten times. The chain's CDR3 is CASRVLAGTYNEQFF. The CDR3, as DNA: TGTGCCAGCAGGGTCCTAGCGGGAACTTACAATGAGCAGTTCTTC. J is TRBJ2-1 and V is TRBV7-9, with TRBD2 matching 9 bases. CDR1 and CDR2 (germline): SEHNR, FQNEAQ (reference sequence). The V gene end was trimmed by 6 bases and the J gene end by 4 bases; junction bases not matched to a gene: 7. This CDR3 has 15 residues.

The table lists this clonotype with many counts. The chain carries TRBV28 and TRBJ2-7; 10 nucleotides agree with TRBD1. CDR3 size: 15 residues. V lost 5 bases, J lost 7 bases, and 11 bases stayed unmatched. Germline V gene lookup returns CDR1 MDHEN and CDR2 SYDVKM. The CDR3 coding sequence is TGTGCCAGCAGTCCCGAAGGGACAGGGGTTAGGGAGCAGTACTTC. Translated, it gives CASSPEGTGVREQYF.

This clonotype was found many times. V usage is TRBV6-6 and J usage is TRBJ1-4; D call uncertain. There are 16 residues in the CDR3. V gave up 0 bases and J gave up 5 bases, with 13 bases separating them. The germline V gene has CDR1 MNHNY and CDR2 SVGAGI (reference sequence). This chain's CDR3 is CASSYSVPIKNEKLFF. The CDR3 DNA follows: TGTGCCAGCAGTTACTCGGTCCCAATCAAGAATGAAAAACTGTTTTTT.

Regarding this clonotype: An end of the junction does not agree with germline; a read error may underlie this. The chain links TRBV6-1 to TRBJ2-5, with a possible D match to TRBD1 (5 bases). This CDR3 has 13 residues. The germline V gene has CDR1 MNHNS and CDR2 SASEGT. CDR3 amino acids: CASGHPYQETRYF. The CDR3 nucleotides read TGTGCCAGTGGACACCCGTACCAAGAGACCCGGTACTTC.